Listed here is a single T cell receptor beta chain. The antigen remains undetermined. This entry is derived from a study of graft-versus-host responses after intestinal transplantation. The wider study: All of the recipients had induction that used anti-thymocyte globulin, then tacrolimus and steroids for approximately 3 years. Study-wide results and caveats: GvH clones surfaced in recipient marrow, some emerging earlier in ileum or blood.

The CDR3 runs 13 residues. V was pared by 10 bases and J by 3 bases, with 13 bases between. Germline CDR1 is ENHRY and CDR2 is SYGVKD. The repertoire was sequenced with immunoSEQ multiplex PCR; TCRdb's copy has only in-frame clones and lacks some. The table records over 100,000 clones, 80% to 95% of them present only once. The chain uses TRBV10-3 and TRBJ1-3, with D possibly matching TRBD1 (5 bases). The source material was unstimulated CD4+ T cells sorted from spleen or lymph node cells, sampled before intestinal transplant. The receptor was derived from a human donor who received an intestinal transplant. CDR3 in amino acids: CANARDDGNTIYF. CDR3 sequence (DNA): TGTGCCAATGCCCGGGACGATGGAAACACCATATATTTT.